This entry lists 32 T cell receptor beta chains sequenced from one sample in a study of blood T cell repertoires in COVID-19. Repertoires were generated with immunoSEQ multiplex PCR, while TCRdb's copy carries only in-frame clones and drops some. The table lists approximately 180,000 clones, over 80% of them singletons, with around 6.3% in the top ten. Sequenced: peripheral blood. These receptor sequences come from a woman in her thirties or forties with COVID-19, enrolled during active disease.

The J gene is TRBJ2-3, the V gene TRBV4-2, with 10 nucleotides matching TRBD2. This CDR3 is built from 15 residues. Trimming took 6 bases from V and 0 from J; bases not matched to a gene: 3. The germline CDR1 and CDR2 sequences are LGHNA and YNFKEQ. CDR3 in DNA: TGTGCCAGCAGAGAAGCGGGAGGGAGCACAGATACGCAGTATTTT. This translates into CASREAGGSTDTQYF.

V gene TRBV28 combines with J gene TRBJ2-7; possible D gene TRBD1, 6 bases. The germline V gene has CDR1 MDHEN and CDR2 SYDVKM. The CDR3 covers 14 residues. Between the trimmed V and J ends, which lost 8 bases and 3 bases, there was a span of 17 bases. CDR3 sequence reads: CASGLLGGGYEQYF. The CDR3 DNA reads TGTGCCAGCGGACTCCTAGGGGGTGGCTACGAGCAGTACTTC.

This clone was found a few times. This chain links TRBV5-3 with TRBJ2-3; 9 nucleotides align to TRBD2. TRBV5-3 is classed as an ORF, of uncertain function. The CDR3 totals 15 residues. Trimming cost V 4 bases and J 4 bases; bases outside gene matches: 7. The CDR3 DNA sequence: TGTGCCAGAAGCGCGCGGGGGGGCGAGGCAGATACGCAGTATTTT. It is translated as CARSARGGEADTQYF.

The V and J genes are TRBV6-5 and TRBJ1-3, with a possible D match to TRBD1 (5 bases). This CDR3 has 15 residues. V was clipped by 2 bases and J by 0 bases, with 8 bases between them. Germline V gene lookup returns CDR1 MNHEY and CDR2 SVGAGI. In nucleotides, the CDR3 is TGTGCCAGCAGTTACGGGGGGAGCTCTGGAAACACCATATATTTT. It is translated as CASSYGGSSGNTIYF.

This rearrangement joins TRBV19 to TRBJ1-2, with 8 bases identical to TRBD1. Unmatched junction bases numbered 10, after V lost 4 bases and J lost 3 bases. The V gene's germline CDR1 is LNHDA and CDR2 SQIVND (reference sequence). The CDR3 totals 16 residues. The CDR3 is CASSTGTGGPDYGYTF. The CDR3 coding sequence is TGTGCCAGTAGTACGGGGACAGGCGGTCCTGACTATGGCTACACCTTC.

V is TRBV6-6 and J is TRBJ2-4; TRBD2 aligns across 9 bases. Unmatched junction bases numbered 12, after V lost 5 bases and J lost 4 bases. The CDR3 is 17 residues long. In germline, CDR1 is MNHNY, CDR2 SVGAGI (reference sequence). The CDR3, as DNA: TGTGCCAGCAGTCCCTGGGCTAGCGGGATGAATAAAAACATTCAGTACTTC. This gives the protein CASSPWASGMNKNIQYF.

In its sample, this clone was seen once. The chain carries TRBV9 and TRBJ2-4; 8 bases fit TRBD1. Germline V gene data show CDR1 as SGDLS and CDR2 as YYNGEE. The CDR3 sequence is 15 residues long. The junction had 8 bases not matched to a gene; V was cut back by 2 bases and J by 7 bases. CDR3 bases: TGTGCCAGCAGCGTCCATCAGGGGGCGTATAACATTCAGTACTTC. Translated: CASSVHQGAYNIQYF.

Note on this clone: The junction differs from germline at one of its ends, possibly a read error. The V gene is TRBV7-8, the J gene TRBJ2-3, with 7 bases fitting TRBD2. The CDR3 extends over 9 amino acids. From germline, CDR1 is SGHVS and CDR2 FQNEAQ. The CDR3 region has the DNA TGTGCCAGCAGCTGGGACTATCTTTTT. It codes for CASSWDYLF.

The chain recombines TRBV11-2 with TRBJ1-2, with D perhaps TRBD1 (6 bases). The length of the CDR3 is 13 residues. The V end was cut by 1 base, the J end by 7 bases, with 10 bases between. CDR1 and CDR2 from the germline V gene are SGHAT and FQNNGV. In DNA, the CDR3 is TGTGCCAGCAGCTTAGCAGGGGTGATTGGCTACACCTTC. It yields the protein CASSLAGVIGYTF.

The chain combines TRBV13 with TRBJ1-3, with D possibly being TRBD1 (5 bases). V lost 3 bases, J lost 3 bases, and 9 bases lay in between. CDR1 PRHDT and CDR2 FYEKMQ come from the germline V gene (reference sequence). This CDR3 comprises 14 residues. Here the CDR3 reads CASSFGGIGNTIYF. CDR3 DNA sequence: TGTGCCAGCAGCTTCGGGGGGATTGGAAACACCATATATTTT.

J is TRBJ2-2 and V is TRBV27; perhaps TRBD1 as D (5 bases). Germline CDR1 MNHEY, CDR2 SMNVEV (reference sequence). This CDR3 comprises 11 residues. Trimming removed 10 bases from V and 10 bases from J, with 13 bases in between. CDR3 DNA sequence: TGTGCCACCTGGGGCCGCAAGGAGCTGTTTTTT. Protein: CATWGRKELFF.

The chain has TRBV9 and TRBJ1-2; D may be TRBD1 (6 bases). Between the trimmed V and J ends, which lost 0 bases and 4 bases, there was a span of 10 bases. CDR3 length: 14 residues. CDR1 is SGDLS and CDR2 is YYNGEE in the germline V gene. In DNA, the CDR3 is TGTGCCAGCAGCGTAGGGGACACCCTCTATGGCTACACCTTC. Translated: CASSVGDTLYGYTF.

This clone was seen once. The chain employs TRBV4-1 and TRBJ1-4; a possible D gene is TRBD1 (6 bases). Trimming took off 3 bases at V and 2 bases at J, with 16 bases between the two ends. The CDR3 contains 17 residues. The germline gives CDR1 MGHRA, CDR2 YSYEKL. The CDR3 reads CASSHYTGGRTNEKLFF. For the CDR3, the DNA is TGCGCCAGCAGCCATTACACGGGGGGCAGGACTAATGAAAAACTGTTTTTT.

This rearrangement joins TRBV27 to TRBJ2-7; 8 bases are shared with TRBD2. V trimming: 2 bases; J trimming: 5 bases; junction bases outside the gene matches: 8. The CDR3 runs 15 residues. Germline V CDR1 and CDR2: MNHEY, SMNVEV (reference sequence). Written as DNA, the CDR3 is TGTGCCAGCAGTTTAGTGGGGACTAGGTCTGACGAGCAGTACTTC. Its protein is CASSLVGTRSDEQYF.

The V gene is TRBV2, the J gene TRBJ1-5; tentatively, D is TRBD1 (5 bases). With 7 bases removed from V and 11 bases from J, the gap between germline ends came to 21 bases. Germline V CDR1 and CDR2: SNHLY, FYNNEI. CDR3 length: 14 residues. The chain's CDR3 is CASKGRTLGVSQHF. CDR3 in DNA: TGTGCCAGCAAGGGGAGGACCCTAGGAGTGTCCCAGCATTTT.

The J gene is TRBJ1-2, the V gene TRBV7-9; a weak D match, TRBD1 (5 bases). The length of the CDR3 is 15 residues. V lost 3 bases, J lost 4 bases, and 15 bases lay in between. The germline CDR1 and CDR2 sequences are SEHNR and FQNEAQ (reference sequence). This chain's CDR3 is CASSFGAQGPYGYTF. CDR3 sequence (DNA): TGTGCCAGCAGCTTTGGGGCGCAGGGCCCCTATGGCTACACCTTC.

The genes are TRBV11-1 and TRBJ2-5; 7 positions match TRBD2. This CDR3 region has 16 residues. The J segment lost 4 bases and the V segment lost 4 bases, leaving 12 bases of the junction unmatched. Germline loops: CDR1 SGHAT, CDR2 FQDESV (reference sequence). In DNA form, the CDR3 reads TGTGCCAGCAGCTACGTGGCGTCTAGCGGAAGAGAGACCCAGTACTTC. It translates to CASSYVASSGRETQYF.

On this clone itself: Different DNA sequences within this sample yield the same CDR3. This sequence joins TRBV7-8 and TRBJ1-2, with D possibly TRBD1 on 5 matching bases. CDR1 and CDR2 (germline): SGHVS, FQNEAQ. The CDR3 totals 14 residues. Trimming took 5 bases from V and 0 from J, leaving 10 bases between them. CDR3: CASSIQGANYGYTF. Written as DNA, the CDR3 is TGTGCCAGCAGCATACAAGGGGCTAACTATGGCTACACCTTC.

This clone was recorded a few times. CDR3 nucleotides: TGTGCCATCAGTGACGGGGGTCGGGGCTACACCTTC. Its translation: CAISDGGRGYTF. The chain employs TRBV10-3 and TRBJ1-2; D may be TRBD1 (5 bases). This CDR3 has 12 residues. With 3 bases removed from V and 8 bases from J, the gap between germline ends came to 10 bases. CDR1 and CDR2 from the germline V gene are ENHRY and SYGVKD.

V is TRBV12-5 and J is TRBJ1-2, with TRBD1 as a possible D gene (6 bases). The CDR3 contains 17 residues. Trimming pared 0 bases from V and 0 bases from J, leaving 14 bases between. CDR1 is LGHNT, CDR2 FRNRAP, per germline. CDR3 loop: CASGLVQGDEANYGYTF. In DNA, the CDR3 is TGTGCTAGTGGTTTGGTACAGGGAGATGAAGCTAACTATGGCTACACCTTC.

This chain connects TRBV4-1 to TRBJ2-3, with TRBD1 identical over 7 bases. The V segment lost 0 bases and the J segment 2 bases; nucleotides outside the gene matches: 2. Germline CDR1 is MGHRA and CDR2 is YSYEKL. The CDR3 loop spans 15 amino acids. The CDR3 DNA sequence: TGCGCCAGCAGCCAAGAGGGACAGACCACAGATACGCAGTATTTT. Translating gives CASSQEGQTTDTQYF.

This clone was recorded a few times. CDR3 sequence: CASSLRMNTGELFF. Here the CDR3 DNA reads TGTGCCAGCAGCTTGCGAATGAACACCGGGGAGCTGTTTTTT. J is TRBJ2-2 and V is TRBV9; D call uncertain. The CDR3 is 14 residues long. Germline V gene lookup returns CDR1 SGDLS and CDR2 YYNGEE. Trimming left V 4 bases short and J 1 base short, with 8 bases between.

The chain recombines TRBV29-1 with TRBJ2-2; TRBD1 is a possible D gene (7 bases). The germline V and J ends were trimmed by 4 bases and 6 bases, with 15 bases remaining between them. CDR1 is SQVTM, CDR2 ANQGSEA, per germline. The CDR3 length is 14 residues. The CDR3 coding sequence is TGCAGCGTTGGGACTACAGGGGTGGCCGGGGAGCTGTTTTTT. This translates into CSVGTTGVAGELFF.

This clone occurred a few times. The chain couples TRBV5-1 to TRBJ1-4; D is uncertain. CDR3 size: 15 residues. The V end lost 4 bases, the J end lost 3 bases, and 13 bases lay between the germline ends. Germline V CDR1 and CDR2: SGHRS, YFSETQ. CDR3 in amino acids: CASSPLPGANEKLFF. The CDR3, as DNA: TGCGCCAGCAGCCCTCTCCCGGGAGCTAATGAAAAACTGTTTTTT.

The V gene is TRBV19, the J gene TRBJ1-1; 7 bases fit TRBD1. The CDR3 sequence is 14 residues long. Germline loops: CDR1 LNHDA, CDR2 SQIVND (reference sequence). V trimming: 5 bases; J trimming: 1 base; junction bases outside the gene matches: 4. CDR3 amino acids: CASSVDRTNTEAFF. The CDR3 DNA reads TGTGCCAGTAGTGTGGACAGGACGAACACTGAAGCTTTCTTT.

The J gene is TRBJ2-1, the V gene TRBV11-3, with 9 bases lining up with TRBD2. The CDR3 runs 16 residues. CDR1 and CDR2 (germline): SGHNT, YENEEA. The V segment lost 1 base and the J segment 5 bases; nucleotides outside the gene matches: 6. The CDR3 spells CASSLGRGRVNNEQFF. The CDR3 region has the DNA TGTGCCAGCAGCTTAGGTCGCGGGAGGGTAAACAATGAGCAGTTCTTC.

The sample holds one count of this clone. The chain recombines TRBV7-6 with TRBJ2-5; 12 positions match TRBD2. The CDR3 runs to 15 residues. V dropped 3 bases and J dropped 5; count of bases not matched to a gene: 4. CDR1 and CDR2 from the germline V gene are SGHVS and FNYEAQ. Written as DNA, the CDR3 is TGTGCCAGCAGCTTCCTAGCGGGGGGGCGGGAGACCCAGTACTTC. Translation: CASSFLAGGRETQYF.

J is TRBJ2-2 and V is TRBV21-1; the table calls TRBD1, which could not be checked here. TRBV21-1 is flagged as a pseudogene. The CDR3 runs to 13 residues. In nucleotides, the CDR3 is TGTGCCAGCAGCAGCCACAGGGACCGGGAGCTGTTTTTT. This sequence encodes CASSSHRDRELFF.

The chain uses TRBV18 and TRBJ1-5; TRBD1 matches at 11 bases. The germline V gene encodes CDR1 KGHSH and CDR2 LQKENI. Trimming took 5 bases from V and 7 from J; bases not matched to a gene: 7. CDR3 length equals 15 residues. CDR3 amino acids: CASSLDRGQEQPQHF. For the CDR3, the DNA is TGTGCCAGCTCATTGGACAGGGGGCAGGAACAGCCCCAGCATTTT.

The chain couples TRBV7-8 to TRBJ2-7, with 9 positions matching TRBD2. V shed 4 bases, J shed 6 bases, and the junction held 7 bases outside the gene matches. The CDR3 runs to 14 residues. Germline V gene lookup returns CDR1 SGHVS and CDR2 FQNEAQ. CDR3 bases: TGTGCCAGCAGCTGGGAAGCGGGAGGTTCCGAGCAGTACTTC. Protein: CASSWEAGGSEQYF.

The chain recombines TRBV3-1 (or the pseudogene TRBV3-2) with TRBJ2-1; 8 nucleotides line up with TRBD2. This CDR3 contains 14 residues. Looked up from germline, CDR1 is LGHDT and CDR2 is YNNKEL (reference sequence). J was trimmed by 7 bases and V by 7 bases; bases with no gene match: 9. CDR3 in DNA: TGTGCCAGCAAATTGGCGGGAGGAGGGAATGAGCAGTTCTTC. Its protein product is CASKLAGGGNEQFF.

The chain carries TRBV7-8 and TRBJ2-7; 9 bases agree with TRBD1. This CDR3 has 14 residues. CDR1 and CDR2 (germline): SGHVS, FQNEAQ. V lost 5 bases and J lost 5; bases outside the gene matches: 7. CDR3 residues: CASSDRTGVDEQYF. The CDR3 DNA follows: TGTGCCAGCAGCGATAGGACAGGGGTTGACGAGCAGTACTTC. Based on the CDR3 plus reference TRBV7-8 and TRBJ2-7, the full variable domain is GAGVSQSPRYKVAKRGQDVALRCDPISGHVSLFWYQQALGQGPEFLTYFQNEAQLDKSGLPSDRFFAERPEGSVSTLKIQRTQQEDSAVYLCASSDRTGVDEQYFGPGTRLTVT.